Here is one TCR beta chain with its context. Its specificity is not known. The PCR used 60 Vbeta and 13 Jbeta primers. Sequencing was performed with immunoSEQ multiplex PCR; in TCRdb, only in-frame clones are kept and a portion is missing. Of 85,000 to 120,000 clones detected, around 80% appear once; the ten largest clones hold 2% to 3%. Germline V gene sequence: CDR1 SQVTM, CDR2 ANQGSEA. The CDR3 sequence is 15 residues long. Unmatched junction bases numbered 13, after V lost 6 bases and J lost 5 bases. This entry is derived from a study of cytomegalovirus exposure and HLA in healthy donors. Study-wide results and limits: The study listed under 200 cytomegalovirus-associated TCR beta chains.

Sequencing was performed on PBMCs. The genes are TRBV29-1 and TRBJ2-1; 7 nucleotides line up with TRBD1. This TCR was recovered from a man in his forties in good health and CMV-seronegative. CDR3 nucleotide sequence: TGCAGCGTCCGCAAAGAGTGGGACAGAGACAATGAGCAGTTCTTC. Protein sequence: CSVRKEWDRDNEQFF.